This T cell receptor beta chain was found in a study of OX40 agonist ivuxolimab in advanced cancers. General study points: Compared with CD4+, CD8+ T cells on average had more expanded clones.

From germline, CDR1 is SNHLY and CDR2 FYNNEI. Trimming cost V 8 bases and J 1 base, with 8 bases left between them. The CDR3 has 12 amino acids. This table comes from immunoSEQ multiplex PCR, and its TCRdb copy is limited to in-frame clones, with some not included. The repertoire has roughly 70,000 clones, over 65% of them found once; the top ten carry approximately 2.2%. As concerns this clone: Its target is not known.

The sequencing here drew on CD4+ or CD8+ T cells sorted from blood, taken in a trial of the OX40 agonist ivuxolimab. This chain links TRBV2 with TRBJ1-2; D call uncertain. The TCR originated in an adult with an advanced solid tumor such as melanoma, head and neck, liver or kidney cancer. The CDR3 DNA reads as TGTGCCAGCGGCTTGAATAACTATGGCTACACCTTC. Translation: CASGLNNYGYTF.